These 28 T cell receptor beta chains were all obtained from the same sample, sequenced in a study of cytomegalovirus exposure and HLA in healthy donors. The study ran its PCR with 60 Vbeta and 13 Jbeta primers. The protocol was immunoSEQ multiplex PCR, while the TCRdb copy is restricted to in-frame clones and leaves out a portion. The data show about 250,000 clones, just over 70% seen once. Input material: PBMCs. The receptor set was obtained from a female donor in good health and CMV-seronegative.

The genes are TRBV5-1 and TRBJ2-7; 7 nucleotides align to TRBD1. V shed 0 bases, J shed 6 bases, and the junction held 3 bases outside the gene matches. This CDR3 comprises 13 residues. Germline CDR1 SGHRS, CDR2 YFSETQ. The DNA of the CDR3 is TGCGCCAGCAGCTTGGCGGCAGGGGGCGAGCAGTACTTC. Translation gives CASSLAAGGEQYF.

The J gene is TRBJ2-2, the V gene TRBV14; TRBD2 aligns across 7 bases. CDR3 length equals 16 residues. Germline assignment: CDR1 SGHDN and CDR2 FVKESK. J gave up 5 bases and V 4 bases, and 10 bases lay outside the gene matches. The CDR3 DNA reads as TGTGCCAGCAGCCTCCGGGGGGACGTGAGGACCGGGGAGCTGTTTTTT. It encodes CASSLRGDVRTGELFF.

V is TRBV13 and J is TRBJ1-1, with 8 bases lining up with TRBD1. CDR3 length: 15 amino acids. From germline, CDR1 is PRHDT and CDR2 FYEKMQ (reference sequence). V was clipped by 5 bases and J by 1 base; unmatched bases: 6. The CDR3 reads CASSPPGTGNTEAFF. The CDR3 nucleotides read TGTGCCAGCAGCCCCCCCGGGACAGGGAACACTGAAGCTTTCTTT.

The V gene is TRBV9, the J gene TRBJ2-6; D unresolved. The CDR3 loop spans 14 amino acids. Germline CDR1 SGDLS, CDR2 YYNGEE. The V end lost 2 bases, the J end lost 1 base, and 4 bases lay between the germline ends. CDR3: CASSVHSGANVLTF. The CDR3 coding sequence is TGTGCCAGCAGCGTCCATTCTGGGGCCAACGTCCTGACTTTC.

This clone was detected only once. The rearrangement joins TRBV27 to TRBJ2-5; TRBD1 matches 8 bases. Unmatched junction bases numbered 6, after V lost 4 bases and J lost 2 bases. Germline V gene data show CDR1 as MNHEY and CDR2 as SMNVEV (reference sequence). This CDR3 comprises 15 residues. This chain's CDR3 is CASSYTGGSQETQYF. DNA for the CDR3: TGTGCCAGCAGTTACACAGGGGGGTCTCAAGAGACCCAGTACTTC.

The V and J genes are TRBV7-9 and TRBJ1-1; perhaps TRBD1 as D (6 bases). This CDR3 contains 12 residues. The V gene lost 6 bases and the J gene lost 6 bases, with 11 bases spanning the gap. The germline gives CDR1 SEHNR, CDR2 FQNEAQ (reference sequence). The chain's CDR3 is CASRKGGAEAFF. Here the CDR3 DNA reads TGTGCCAGCAGAAAAGGGGGAGCTGAAGCTTTCTTT.

The rearrangement uses TRBV5-4 and TRBJ2-7, with 9 bases fitting TRBD1. The CDR3 runs to 14 residues. Germline assignment: CDR1 SGHNT and CDR2 YYREEE (reference sequence). The V gene end was trimmed by 4 bases and the J gene end by 6 bases; junction bases not matched to a gene: 8. The CDR3 sequence is CASSPGDRESEQYF. The CDR3 DNA reads TGTGCCAGCAGCCCGGGGGACAGGGAATCCGAGCAGTACTTC. The entire variable domain, with the rest obtained from reference TRBV5-4 and TRBJ2-7, is as follows: ETGVTQSPTHLIKTRGQQVTLRCSSQSGHNTVSWYQQALGQGPQFIFQYYREEENGRGNFPPRFSGLQFPNYSSELNVNALELDDSALYLCASSPGDRESEQYFGPGTRLTVT.

V gene TRBV4-1 combines with J gene TRBJ1-2; D is ambiguous. The germline gives CDR1 MGHRA, CDR2 YSYEKL. Trimming stripped 8 bases from V and 6 bases from J, with 19 bases between. CDR3 length equals 14 residues. CDR3 sequence: CASEPRTNGDGYTF. Here the CDR3 DNA reads TGCGCCAGCGAGCCCCGGACCAACGGGGATGGCTACACCTTC.

This clone was observed once. The chain couples TRBV5-1 to TRBJ1-4, with 7 bases fitting TRBD1. The CDR3 totals 16 residues. Trimming at V came to 4 bases and at J to 4 bases, leaving 10 bases not matched to a gene. The germline CDR1 and CDR2 sequences are SGHRS and YFSETQ. The CDR3: CASSGYRDSLNEKLFF. CDR3 in DNA: TGCGCCAGCAGCGGTTACCGGGACAGCCTTAATGAAAAACTGTTTTTT. Variable domain in full (rest from reference TRBV5-1 and TRBJ1-4): KAGVTQTPRYLIKTRGQQVTLSCSPISGHRSVSWYQQTPGQGLQFLFEYFSETQRNKGNFPGRFSGRQFSNSRSEMNVSTLELGDSALYLCASSGYRDSLNEKLFFGSGTQLSVL.

In this sample, this clone turned up once. V gene TRBV7-2 combines with J gene TRBJ2-7; 9 positions match TRBD1. V gave up 9 bases and J gave up 1 base; unmatched junction bases: 7. This CDR3 comprises 14 residues. From germline, CDR1 is SGHTA and CDR2 FQGNSA. The CDR3: CASLRDRGSYEQYF. The CDR3 coding sequence is TGTGCCAGTCTCCGAGACAGGGGGTCCTACGAGCAGTACTTC.

Only one count was recorded for this clone. V gene TRBV2 combines with J gene TRBJ1-2, with D tentatively TRBD1 (6 bases). CDR1 is SNHLY, CDR2 FYNNEI, per germline. The CDR3 has 14 residues. V lost 4 bases to trimming and J lost 2 bases, with 11 bases between them. The CDR3 DNA reads as TGTGCCAGCAGTGGAGGACAGAGAAACTATGGCTACACCTTC. This encodes CASSGGQRNYGYTF.

V is TRBV7-6 and J is TRBJ1-1; a possible D gene is TRBD1 (6 bases). Germline assignment: CDR1 SGHVS and CDR2 FNYEAQ. The CDR3 is made up of 12 amino acids. V was shortened by 3 bases and J by 10 bases, with 12 bases between the two germline ends. CDR3: CASSFDDRRAFF. DNA of the CDR3: TGTGCCAGCAGCTTCGACGACAGGAGAGCTTTCTTT. Drawing the rest from reference TRBV7-6 and TRBJ1-1, the complete variable domain is GAGVSQSPRYKVTKRGQDVALRCDPISGHVSLYWYRQALGQGPEFLTYFNYEAQQDKSGLPNDRFSAERPEGSISTLTIQRTEQRDSAMYRCASSFDDRRAFFGQGTRLTVV.

Here the CDR3 reads CASTRGQGTTNYGYTF. CDR3 nucleotides: TGTGCCAGCACCCGAGGGCAGGGGACTACTAACTATGGCTACACCTTC. V and J are TRBV7-9 and TRBJ1-2, with a possible D match to TRBD1 (6 bases). Per germline, CDR1 SEHNR and CDR2 FQNEAQ (reference sequence). The CDR3 has 16 residues. V was shortened by 7 bases and J by 0 bases, with 18 bases between the two germline ends.

The chain couples TRBV19 to TRBJ1-5; TRBD1 matches 7 bases. CDR3 length: 17 residues. The V gene end was trimmed by 4 bases and the J gene end by 4 bases; junction bases not matched to a gene: 13. CDR1 is LNHDA and CDR2 is SQIVND in the germline V gene (reference sequence). CDR3 in amino acids: CASSRLRGLNYNQPQHF. The CDR3 nucleotides read TGTGCCAGTAGTAGGTTGAGGGGGCTCAACTATAATCAGCCCCAGCATTTT.

This chain joins TRBV5-1 and TRBJ2-2, with D maybe TRBD1 (6 bases). V was shortened by 0 bases and J by 4 bases, with 16 bases between the two germline ends. CDR3 length: 17 amino acids. Germline V gene sequence: CDR1 SGHRS, CDR2 YFSETQ. The CDR3: CASSLGAGQLGTGELFF. Here the CDR3 DNA reads TGCGCCAGCAGCTTGGGTGCCGGACAGCTTGGCACCGGGGAGCTGTTTTTT.

V usage is TRBV7-9 and J usage is TRBJ2-7; D is possibly TRBD1 (6 bases). V lost 0 bases and J 1 base, leaving 10 bases between the germline ends. The CDR3 totals 15 residues. Germline values: CDR1 SEHNR, CDR2 FQNEAQ (reference sequence). In DNA form, the CDR3 reads TGTGCCAGCAGCTTAGCTGGCAGGGGATCCTACGAGCAGTACTTC. Translation: CASSLAGRGSYEQYF. Looking up the rest from reference TRBV7-9 and TRBJ2-7 gives the full variable domain: DTGVSQNPRHKITKRGQNVTFRCDPISEHNRLYWYRQTLGQGPEFLTYFQNEAQLEKSRLLSDRFSAERPKGSFSTLEIQRTEQGDSAMYLCASSLAGRGSYEQYFGPGTRLTVT.

The CDR3 is CASSLGNRVDEELFF. DNA for the CDR3: TGTGCCAGCAGCTTAGGAAACAGGGTTGACGAAGAACTGTTTTTT. V gene TRBV7-2 combines with J gene TRBJ1-4, with a possible D match to TRBD1 (6 bases). The germline V and J ends were trimmed by 1 base and 12 bases, with 18 bases remaining between them. The germline CDR1 and CDR2 sequences are SGHTA and FQGNSA. The CDR3 is 15 amino acids.

This clone was counted a single time. Other DNA sequences of this sample code for an identical CDR3. The CDR3 sequence is CASSVAGGSHEQYF. The CDR3 DNA is TGTGCCAGCAGCGTAGCGGGAGGATCCCACGAGCAGTACTTC. The rearrangement joins TRBV6-1 to TRBJ2-7; TRBD2 matches 10 bases. Germline V lookup: CDR1 MNHNS, CDR2 SASEGT. J gave up 5 bases and V 6 bases, and 7 bases lay outside the gene matches. The CDR3 has 14 amino acids.

This clone was counted once. The chain employs TRBV10-1 and TRBJ2-1; D might be TRBD2 (6 bases). CDR1 is WNHNN and CDR2 is SYGVQD in the germline V gene (reference sequence). The CDR3 totals 17 residues. V was trimmed by 6 bases and J by 5 bases, leaving 23 bases between them. This chain's CDR3 is CASSDREKAGSNNEQFF. CDR3 sequence (DNA): TGCGCCAGCAGCGATCGAGAGAAAGCGGGTTCAAACAATGAGCAGTTCTTC.

The chain employs TRBV9 and TRBJ2-5; D is unclear. The closer fit of TRBJ2-7 to the DNA end suggests the J call may be wrong. Germline CDR1 reads SGDLS; CDR2 reads YYNGEE. CDR3 size: 15 residues. The CDR3 reads CASSVGAASSYEQYF. The CDR3 bases are TGTGCCAGCAGCGTAGGGGCCGCTAGCTCCTACGAGCAGTACTTC.

The CDR3 spells CASSLMGHAGETQYF. The CDR3 region has the DNA TGTGCCAGCAGCTTAATGGGTCACGCGGGAGAGACCCAGTACTTC. This chain uses TRBV7-3 with TRBJ2-5; weak D call: TRBD2 (5 bases). From germline, CDR1 is SGHTA and CDR2 FQGTGA. The CDR3 is 15 residues long. V lost 1 base and J 4 bases, leaving 13 bases between the germline ends.

The chain uses TRBV13 and TRBJ2-7; 9 bases match TRBD2. The germline V gene encodes CDR1 PRHDT and CDR2 FYEKMQ (reference sequence). The CDR3 has 15 amino acids. The ends lost 5 bases at V and 3 bases at J; junction bases unmatched: 8. CDR3 bases: TGTGCCAGCAGCGCAGCGGGCGGGAGGGTCTACGAGCAGTACTTC. This gives the protein CASSAAGGRVYEQYF.

The chain recombines TRBV19 with TRBJ2-7; 7 nucleotides match TRBD2. The trim removed 7 bases at V and 1 base at J, leaving 4 bases unmatched. Germline lookup yields CDR1 LNHDA and CDR2 SQIVND (reference sequence). The CDR3 is 13 residues long. The CDR3 DNA reads as TGTGCCAGTATGGGAGGGGTTTCCTACGAGCAGTACTTC. This encodes CASMGGVSYEQYF.

This clone was observed a handful of times. The V and J genes are TRBV2 and TRBJ2-5, with a weak D call TRBD2 (5 bases). Germline V CDR1 and CDR2: SNHLY, FYNNEI. The V end was cut by 2 bases, the J end by 1 base, with 8 bases between. The CDR3 loop spans 14 amino acids. The CDR3 coding sequence is TGTGCCAGCAGTGAACTAACTAGCCAAGAGACCCAGTACTTC. Translated: CASSELTSQETQYF.

This clone turned up a few times. The chain combines TRBV27 with TRBJ2-7; TRBD2 matches at 8 bases. V shed 4 bases and J 0 bases; nucleotides not matched to a gene: 14. CDR1 is MNHEY and CDR2 is SMNVEV in the germline V gene (reference sequence). The CDR3 covers 18 residues. CDR3 DNA sequence: TGTGCCAGCAGTTCCCTGGGGGTAGCGGGACCAAGCTCCTACGAGCAGTACTTC. Translation gives CASSSLGVAGPSSYEQYF.

The chain couples TRBV5-5 to TRBJ2-2, with 7 bases matching TRBD1. Germline CDR1 reads SGHKS; CDR2 reads YYEKEE (reference sequence). V was pared by 5 bases and J by 0 bases, with 4 bases of the junction left unmatched. CDR3 length: 15 amino acids. CDR3: CASRHDRANTGELFF. CDR3 nucleotide sequence: TGTGCCAGCAGGCACGACAGGGCGAACACCGGGGAGCTGTTTTTT.

The chain has TRBV9 and TRBJ1-3; D is undetermined. The CDR3 consists of 15 residues. V lost 1 base and J lost 0, with 8 bases in between. Per the germline V gene, CDR1 is SGDLS and CDR2 is YYNGEE. The CDR3 DNA is TGTGCCAGCAGCGTATTCCCAGGCTCTGGAAACACCATATATTTT. Translation: CASSVFPGSGNTIYF.

The rearrangement links TRBV29-1 to TRBJ2-5, with 9 bases fitting TRBD1. From germline, CDR1 is SQVTM and CDR2 ANQGSEA. V lost 6 bases and J lost 2; bases outside the gene matches: 7. The CDR3 extends over 14 amino acids. The CDR3 DNA reads TGCAGCGTCCGGGACAGGGTTATTCAAGAGACCCAGTACTTC. It yields the protein CSVRDRVIQETQYF.